A selection of T cell receptor beta chains follows, all from one sample in a study of early T cells in non-severe SARS-CoV-2 infection. TCRdb ran MiXCR on the 5' RACE reads and lists one entry per CDR3 protein. This table holds 63,000 or so distinct CDR3 sequences, approximately 10% found once. The sequencing here drew on whole blood, taken at baseline. The receptors here all came from an adult who was a healthcare worker with PCR-confirmed SARS-CoV-2 infection or an uninfected control (not recorded which). Both conserved end residues are part of each CDR3. D genes are given only for firm matches. Rows may omit the clone size; those that give it use once, few, many or a size class.

D | J | V | length | size | DNA | CDR3
- | TRBJ2-1 | TRBV5-1 | 13 | - | TGCGCCAGCAGCTTGGGTGGGTCCAATGAGCAGTTCTTC | CASSLGGSNEQFF
- | TRBJ2-1 | TRBV5-1 | 16 | many | TGCGCCAGCAGCTTGCGCGGGGGCCACACCTACAATGAGCAGTTCTTC | CASSLRGGHTYNEQFF
- | TRBJ2-7 | TRBV9 | 14 | many | TGTGCCAGCAGCCCTCGGGGCAGGTTGCGGGAGCAGTACTTC | CASSPRGRLREQYF
- | TRBJ1-1 | TRBV4-1 | 14 | many | TGCGCCAGCAGCGCTCCGGGCGGAGGGACTGAAGCTTTCTTT | CASSAPGGGTEAFF
TRBD1 | TRBJ2-3 | TRBV7-2 | 16 | many | TGTGCCAGCAGCTTACTCGGACAGGGGGCCACAGATACGCAGTATTTT | CASSLLGQGATDTQYF
- | TRBJ1-1 | TRBV7-2 | 12 | many | TGTGCCAGCAGCTTAGACATAACTGAAGCTTTCTTT | CASSLDITEAFF
- | TRBJ2-4 | TRBV7-2 | 12 | few | TGTGCCAGCAGCTTAACGGGGGACATTCAGTACTTC | CASSLTGDIQYF
TRBD1 | TRBJ2-1 | TRBV3-1 | 16 | many | TGTGCCAGCAGCCAAGAGGGGACAGGGTGGCGGAATGAGCAGTTCTTC | CASSQEGTGWRNEQFF
- | TRBJ2-5 | TRBV10-2 | 15 | - | TGCGCCAGCATCCCCACAGGGGACTGGCAAGAGACCCAGTACTTC | CASIPTGDWQETQYF
TRBD2 | TRBJ2-7 | TRBV7-9 | 15 | - | TGTGCCAGCAGCCCGCAGGGACTAGCGGGAGACGAGCAGTACTTC | CASSPQGLAGDEQYF
- | TRBJ2-2 | TRBV7-8 | 15 | few | TGTGCCAGCAGCTTAGGGACAGACTTTACCGGGGAGCTGTTTTTT | CASSLGTDFTGELFF
- | TRBJ2-3 | TRBV4-1 | 14 | - | TGCGCCAGCAGCCAATTGGCCCGTGCAAATACGCAGTATTTT | CASSQLARANTQYF
- | TRBJ2-3 | TRBV9 | 16 | few | TGTGCCAGCAGCGTCACAGGAACCTCTAGCACAGATACGCAGTATTTT | CASSVTGTSSTDTQYF
- | TRBJ2-2 | TRBV6-2/TRBV6-3 | 11 | few | TGTGCCAGCAAGGGTCCGGGGGAGCTGTTTTTT | CASKGPGELFF
- | TRBJ1-2 | TRBV6-1 | 12 | - | TGTGCCAGCAGTACAGGGATCATCGGCTACACCTTC | CASSTGIIGYTF
- | TRBJ2-7 | TRBV11-2 | 13 | - | TGTGCCAGCAGCTTTCAAGGTCTATACGAGCAGTACTTC | CASSFQGLYEQYF
- | TRBJ1-2 | TRBV5-1 | 16 | many | TGCGCCAGCAGCTTCTCTGGGCAGCCAACTAACTATGGCTACACCTTC | CASSFSGQPTNYGYTF
TRBD1 | TRBJ2-7 | TRBV5-1 | 15 | few | TGCGCCAGCAGCCCCGGACAGGGGGTGGCCTACGAGCAGTACTTC | CASSPGQGVAYEQYF
TRBD1 | TRBJ1-4 | TRBV7-2 | 14 | - | TGTGCCAGCAGCTTTCAGGGGGCAGATGAAAAACTGTTTTTT | CASSFQGADEKLFF
- | TRBJ1-4 | TRBV3-1 | 16 | few | TGTGCCAGCAGCCAAGAAGGATTGGGGACTAATGAAAAACTGTTTTTT | CASSQEGLGTNEKLFF
TRBD1 | TRBJ1-2 | TRBV24-1 | 12 | many | TGTGCCGCATCAACAGGGGATGTCGGCTACACCTTC | CAASTGDVGYTF
TRBD1 | TRBJ2-7 | TRBV4-1 | 14 | few | TGCGCCAGCAGCCAAGAGACAGGGGCCTACGAGCAGTACTTC | CASSQETGAYEQYF
- | TRBJ2-3 | TRBV6-2/TRBV6-3 | 11 | - | TGTGCCAGCAAGGTCGCAGATACGCAGTATTTT | CASKVADTQYF
- | TRBJ2-3 | TRBV18 | 16 | many | TGTGCCAGCTCTCCTAAGCGAGGGGATGGCACAGATACGCAGTATTTT | CASSPKRGDGTDTQYF
TRBD2 | TRBJ2-3 | TRBV25-1 | 14 | - | TGTGCCAGCAGTCGGGGGGTTAGCACAGATACGCAGTATTTT | CASSRGVSTDTQYF
- | TRBJ2-7 | TRBV20-1 | 12 | many | TGCAGTGCTACGGTCGACTTTCGCGAGCAGTACTTC | CSATVDFREQYF
- | TRBJ2-7 | TRBV3-1 | 14 | - | TGTGCCAGCAGCCTAGGAGGGGGTTCCTACGAGCAGTACTTC | CASSLGGGSYEQYF
- | TRBJ1-1 | TRBV18 | 15 | many | TGTGCCAGCTCACCACCAAGGGGGAGGAACACTGAAGCTTTCTTT | CASSPPRGRNTEAFF
- | TRBJ2-1 | TRBV9 | 15 | many | TGTGCCAGCAGCGTAGAGGGTGACTCCTACAATGAGCAGTTCTTC | CASSVEGDSYNEQFF
- | TRBJ2-2 | TRBV12-3/TRBV12-4 | 14 | - | TGTGCCAGCAGTTCCCTGGAGGGGGCCGGGGAGCTGTTTTTT | CASSSLEGAGELFF
- | TRBJ1-4 | TRBV12-3/TRBV12-4 | 14 | - | TGTGCCAGCAGTCCCGGGACTACCAATGGAAAACTGTTTTTT | CASSPGTTNGKLFF
TRBD1 | TRBJ2-1 | TRBV5-6 | 15 | few | TGTGCCAGCAGCCCGACAGGGTTTCCATACAATGAGCAGTTCTTC | CASSPTGFPYNEQFF
- | TRBJ2-5 | TRBV29-1 | 15 | few | TGCAGCGTTGAATGGTTCCTGGGGTACCAAGAGACCCAGTACTTC | CSVEWFLGYQETQYF
- | TRBJ2-2 | TRBV2 | 14 | many | TGTGCCAGCAGTGGACAGACGAACACCGGGGAGCTGTTTTTT | CASSGQTNTGELFF
- | TRBJ2-3 | TRBV29-1 | 11 | few | TGCAGCGTGGATGTTGCAGATACGCAGTATTTT | CSVDVADTQYF
TRBD1 | TRBJ2-1 | TRBV7-7 | 16 | - | TGTGCCAGCAGCTTGCTCCCCATGGACAGGAACAATGAGCAGTTCTTC | CASSLLPMDRNNEQFF
TRBD1 | TRBJ1-4 | TRBV6-6 | 14 | many | TGTGCCAGCAGTCCCCGGGACAGGGATGAAAAACTGTTTTTT | CASSPRDRDEKLFF
- | TRBJ2-1 | TRBV12-3/TRBV12-4 | 18 | many | TGTGCCAGCAGTTTAGAGGCGTCTTTGGCGGGGACGCCTAATGAGCAGTTCTTC | CASSLEASLAGTPNEQFF
- | TRBJ1-2 | TRBV6-1 | 15 | - | TGTGCCAGCAGAAGCAGACCCTCCGGCATCTATGGCTACACCTTC | CASRSRPSGIYGYTF
TRBD1 | TRBJ2-7 | TRBV5-1 | 13 | few | TGCGCCAGCACCGTAGGGGGCCAGTACGAGCAGTACTTC | CASTVGGQYEQYF
TRBD2 | TRBJ2-7 | TRBV7-6 | 16 | - | TGTGCCAGCAGCTTTGGGACTAGCGGGGGTTCCTACGAGCAGTACTTC | CASSFGTSGGSYEQYF
- | TRBJ2-4 | TRBV3-1 | 15 | - | TGTGCCAGCAGCCAAGACGCGGGGGCAGGAAACATTCAGTACTTC | CASSQDAGAGNIQYF
- | TRBJ1-6 | TRBV13 | 13 | - | TGTGCCAGCAGCTTAGGTTCGCATTCACCCCTCCACTTT | CASSLGSHSPLHF
TRBD2 | TRBJ2-4 | TRBV4-2 | 19 | - | TGTGCCAGCAGCCAAGCCGTGGCTAGCGGGGGGTCTGTCAAAAACATTCAGTACTTC | CASSQAVASGGSVKNIQYF
- | TRBJ2-5 | TRBV4-2 | 14 | - | TGTGCCAGCAGCCGAAGACTAGACCAAGAGACCCAGTACTTC | CASSRRLDQETQYF
- | TRBJ1-2 | TRBV20-1 | 12 | few | TGCAGTGCTGCGCAGCCCAACTATGGCTACACCTTC | CSAAQPNYGYTF
- | TRBJ2-1 | TRBV5-1 | 13 | few | TGCGCCAGCAGCATAACAGGGTACAATGAGCAGTTCTTC | CASSITGYNEQFF
- | TRBJ1-5 | TRBV7-2 | 14 | - | TGTGCCAGCAGCTTTTGGGGGACCAATCAGCCCCAGCATTTT | CASSFWGTNQPQHF